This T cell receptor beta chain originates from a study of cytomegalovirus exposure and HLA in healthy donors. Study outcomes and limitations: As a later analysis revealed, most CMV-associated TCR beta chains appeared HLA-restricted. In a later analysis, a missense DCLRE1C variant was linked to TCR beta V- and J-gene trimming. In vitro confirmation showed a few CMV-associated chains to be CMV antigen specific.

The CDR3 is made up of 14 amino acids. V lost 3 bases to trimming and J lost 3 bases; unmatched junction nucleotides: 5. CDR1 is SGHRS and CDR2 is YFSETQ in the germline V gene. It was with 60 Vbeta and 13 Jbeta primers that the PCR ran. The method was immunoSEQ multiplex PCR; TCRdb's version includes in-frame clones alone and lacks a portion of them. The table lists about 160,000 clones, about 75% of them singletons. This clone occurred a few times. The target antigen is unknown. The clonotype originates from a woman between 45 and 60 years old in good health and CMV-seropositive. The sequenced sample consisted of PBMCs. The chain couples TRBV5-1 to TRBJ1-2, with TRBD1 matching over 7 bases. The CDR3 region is CASSWGQLDYGYTF. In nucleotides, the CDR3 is TGCGCCAGCAGCTGGGGACAGCTCGACTATGGCTACACCTTC.